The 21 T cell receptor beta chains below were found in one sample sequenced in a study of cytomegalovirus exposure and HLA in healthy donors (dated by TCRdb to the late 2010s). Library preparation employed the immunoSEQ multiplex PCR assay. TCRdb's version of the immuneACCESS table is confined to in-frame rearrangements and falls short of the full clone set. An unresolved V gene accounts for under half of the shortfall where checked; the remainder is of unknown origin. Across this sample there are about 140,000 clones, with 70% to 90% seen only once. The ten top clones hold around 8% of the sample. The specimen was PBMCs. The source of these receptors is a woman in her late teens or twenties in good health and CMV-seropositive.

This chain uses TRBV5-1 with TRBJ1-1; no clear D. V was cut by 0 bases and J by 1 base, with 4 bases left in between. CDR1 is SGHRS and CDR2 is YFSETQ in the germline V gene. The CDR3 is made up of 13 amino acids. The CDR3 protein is CASSLGPNTEAFF. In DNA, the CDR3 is TGCGCCAGCAGCTTGGGGCCGAACACTGAAGCTTTCTTT.

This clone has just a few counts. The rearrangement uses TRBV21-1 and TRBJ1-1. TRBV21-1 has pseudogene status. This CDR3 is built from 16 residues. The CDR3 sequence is CASSLPSWDWNTEAFF. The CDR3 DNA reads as TGTGCCAGCAGCTTACCGTCATGGGACTGGAACACTGAAGCTTTCTTT.

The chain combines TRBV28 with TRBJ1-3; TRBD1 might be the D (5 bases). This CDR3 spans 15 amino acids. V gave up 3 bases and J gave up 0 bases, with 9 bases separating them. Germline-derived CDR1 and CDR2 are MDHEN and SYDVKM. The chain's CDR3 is CASSFSGGSGNTIYF. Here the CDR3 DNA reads TGTGCCAGCAGTTTTAGCGGGGGCTCTGGAAACACCATATATTTT.

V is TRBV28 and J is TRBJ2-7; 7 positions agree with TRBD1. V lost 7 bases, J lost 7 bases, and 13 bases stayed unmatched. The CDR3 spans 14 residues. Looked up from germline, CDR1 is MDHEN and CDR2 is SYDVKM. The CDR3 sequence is CASNLSGTVGEQYF. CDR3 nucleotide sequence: TGTGCCAGCAACCTTTCAGGGACAGTGGGAGAGCAGTACTTC.

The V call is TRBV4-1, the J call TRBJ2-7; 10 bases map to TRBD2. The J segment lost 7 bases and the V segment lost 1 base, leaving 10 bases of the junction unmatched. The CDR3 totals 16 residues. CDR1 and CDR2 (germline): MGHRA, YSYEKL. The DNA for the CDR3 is TGCGCCAGCAGCCAAGGTCGGGCTAGCGGGAGAGGGGAGCAGTACTTC. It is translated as CASSQGRASGRGEQYF.

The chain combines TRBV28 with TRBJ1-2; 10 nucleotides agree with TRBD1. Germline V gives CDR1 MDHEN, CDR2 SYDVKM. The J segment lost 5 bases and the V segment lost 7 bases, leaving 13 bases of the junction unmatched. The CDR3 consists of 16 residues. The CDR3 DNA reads TGTGCCAGCACCCCCCCGGACAGGGGGTATTATTATGGCTACACCTTC. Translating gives CASTPPDRGYYYGYTF.

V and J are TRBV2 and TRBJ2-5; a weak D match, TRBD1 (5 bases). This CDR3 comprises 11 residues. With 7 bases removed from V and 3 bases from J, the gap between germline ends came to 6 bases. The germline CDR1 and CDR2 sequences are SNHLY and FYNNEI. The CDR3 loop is CASTGKETQYF. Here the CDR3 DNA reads TGTGCCAGCACAGGGAAAGAGACCCAGTACTTC.

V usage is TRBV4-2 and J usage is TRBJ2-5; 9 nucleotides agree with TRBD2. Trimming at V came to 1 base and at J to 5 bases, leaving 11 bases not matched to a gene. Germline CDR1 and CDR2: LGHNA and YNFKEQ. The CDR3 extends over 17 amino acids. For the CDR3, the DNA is TGTGCCAGCAGCCAAGCCGTGGGGCGGGGGGGCACGGAGACCCAGTACTTC. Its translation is CASSQAVGRGGTETQYF.

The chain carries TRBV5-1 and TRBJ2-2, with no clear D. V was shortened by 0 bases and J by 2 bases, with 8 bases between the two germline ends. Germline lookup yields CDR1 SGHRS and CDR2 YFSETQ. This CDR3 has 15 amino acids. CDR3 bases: TGCGCCAGCAGCTTGGGTTTCGGTAACACCGGGGAGCTGTTTTTT. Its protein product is CASSLGFGNTGELFF. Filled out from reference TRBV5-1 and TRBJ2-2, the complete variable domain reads KAGVTQTPRYLIKTRGQQVTLSCSPISGHRSVSWYQQTPGQGLQFLFEYFSETQRNKGNFPGRFSGRQFSNSRSEMNVSTLELGDSALYLCASSLGFGNTGELFFGEGSRLTVL.

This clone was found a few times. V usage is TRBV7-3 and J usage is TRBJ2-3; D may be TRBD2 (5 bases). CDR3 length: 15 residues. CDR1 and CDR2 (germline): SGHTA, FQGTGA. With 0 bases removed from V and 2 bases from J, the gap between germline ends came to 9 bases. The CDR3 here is CASSLTRGNTDTQYF. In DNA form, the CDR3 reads TGTGCCAGCAGCTTAACTAGAGGGAACACAGATACGCAGTATTTT. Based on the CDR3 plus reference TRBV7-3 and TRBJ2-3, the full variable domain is GAGVSQTPSNKVTEKGKYVELRCDPISGHTALYWYRQSLGQGPEFLIYFQGTGAADDSGLPNDRFFAVRPEGSVSTLKIQRTERGDSAVYLCASSLTRGNTDTQYFGPGTRLTVL.

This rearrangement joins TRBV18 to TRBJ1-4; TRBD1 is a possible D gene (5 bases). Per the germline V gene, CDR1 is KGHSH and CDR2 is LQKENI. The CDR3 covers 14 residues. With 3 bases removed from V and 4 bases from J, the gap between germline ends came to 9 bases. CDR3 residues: CASSPQGSNEKLFF. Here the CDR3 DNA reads TGTGCCAGCTCACCCCAGGGCAGTAATGAAAAACTGTTTTTT.

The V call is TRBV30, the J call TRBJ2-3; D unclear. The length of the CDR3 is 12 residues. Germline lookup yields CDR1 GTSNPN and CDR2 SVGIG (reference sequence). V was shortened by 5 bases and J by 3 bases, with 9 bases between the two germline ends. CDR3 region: CAWSSGTDTQYF. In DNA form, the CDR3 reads TGTGCCTGGTCCTCGGGTACAGATACGCAGTATTTT.

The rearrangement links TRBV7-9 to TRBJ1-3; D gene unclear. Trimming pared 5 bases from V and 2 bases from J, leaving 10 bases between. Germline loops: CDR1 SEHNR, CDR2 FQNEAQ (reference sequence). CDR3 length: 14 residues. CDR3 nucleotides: TGTGCCAGCAGCCCGCGGTCCCCTGGAAACACCATATATTTT. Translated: CASSPRSPGNTIYF. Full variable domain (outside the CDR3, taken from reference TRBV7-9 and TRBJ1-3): DTGVSQNPRHKITKRGQNVTFRCDPISEHNRLYWYRQTLGQGPEFLTYFQNEAQLEKSRLLSDRFSAERPKGSFSTLEIQRTEQGDSAMYLCASSPRSPGNTIYFGEGSWLTVV.

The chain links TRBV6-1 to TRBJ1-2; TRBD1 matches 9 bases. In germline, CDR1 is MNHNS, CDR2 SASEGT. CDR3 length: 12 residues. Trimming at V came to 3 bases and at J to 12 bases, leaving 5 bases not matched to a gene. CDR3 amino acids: CASSDGTGSHTF. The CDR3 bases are TGTGCCAGCAGTGACGGGACAGGGAGTCACACCTTC.

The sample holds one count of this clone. The CDR3 spells CASSRGEQETQYF. Here the CDR3 DNA reads TGTGCCAGCTCCAGGGGGGAGCAAGAGACCCAGTACTTC. The gene calls are TRBV18 and TRBJ2-5; a possible D gene is TRBD1 (7 bases). CDR1 is KGHSH, CDR2 LQKENI, per germline. The CDR3 contains 13 residues. Trimming removed 6 bases at V and 2 bases at J, with 10 bases between.

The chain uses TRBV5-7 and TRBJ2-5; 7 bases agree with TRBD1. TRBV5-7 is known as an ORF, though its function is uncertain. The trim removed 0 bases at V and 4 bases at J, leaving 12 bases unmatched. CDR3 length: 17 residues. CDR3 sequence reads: CASSLAGQTGARETQYF. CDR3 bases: TGTGCCAGCAGCTTGGCGGGACAGACCGGCGCAAGAGAGACCCAGTACTTC.

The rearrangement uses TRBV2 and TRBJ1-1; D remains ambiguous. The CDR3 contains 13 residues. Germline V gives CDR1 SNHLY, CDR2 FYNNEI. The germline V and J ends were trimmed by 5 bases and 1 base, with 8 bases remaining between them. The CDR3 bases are TGTGCCAGCAGTCTCGGTCCGAACACTGAAGCTTTCTTT. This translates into CASSLGPNTEAFF.

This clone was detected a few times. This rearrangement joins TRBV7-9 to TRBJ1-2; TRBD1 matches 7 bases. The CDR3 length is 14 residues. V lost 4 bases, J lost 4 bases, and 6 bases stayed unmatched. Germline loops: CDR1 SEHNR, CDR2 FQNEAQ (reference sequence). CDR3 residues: CASSYGGTAYGYTF. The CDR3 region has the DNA TGTGCCAGCAGCTACGGCGGGACAGCCTATGGCTACACCTTC. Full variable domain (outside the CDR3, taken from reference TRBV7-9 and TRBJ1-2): DTGVSQNPRHKITKRGQNVTFRCDPISEHNRLYWYRQTLGQGPEFLTYFQNEAQLEKSRLLSDRFSAERPKGSFSTLEIQRTEQGDSAMYLCASSYGGTAYGYTFGSGTRLTVV.

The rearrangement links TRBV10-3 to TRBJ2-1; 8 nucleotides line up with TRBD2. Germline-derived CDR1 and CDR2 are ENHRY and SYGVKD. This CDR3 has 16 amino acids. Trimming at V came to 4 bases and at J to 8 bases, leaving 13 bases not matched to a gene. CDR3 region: CAISGAGGGRRDEQFF. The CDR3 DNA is TGTGCCATCAGTGGGGCTGGCGGGGGGCGCAGGGATGAGCAGTTCTTC.

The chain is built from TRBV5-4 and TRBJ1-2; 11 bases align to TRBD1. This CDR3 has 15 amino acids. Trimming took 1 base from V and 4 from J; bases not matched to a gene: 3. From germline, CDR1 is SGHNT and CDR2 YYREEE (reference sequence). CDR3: CASSLKGTGGYGYTF. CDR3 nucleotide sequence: TGTGCCAGCAGCTTGAAAGGGACAGGGGGCTATGGCTACACCTTC.

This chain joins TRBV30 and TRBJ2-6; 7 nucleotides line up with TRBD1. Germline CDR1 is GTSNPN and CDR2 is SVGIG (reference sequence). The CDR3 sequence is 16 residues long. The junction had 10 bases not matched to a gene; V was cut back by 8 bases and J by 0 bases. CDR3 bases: TGTGCCGGTAACAGGGGCCTGATCTCTGGGGCCAACGTCCTGACTTTC. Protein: CAGNRGLISGANVLTF.